The 12 T cell receptor beta chains below were found in one sample sequenced in a study of T-cell reconstitution after alpha-beta-depleted transplantation in children. Unique molecular identifiers were incorporated during preparation of the TCRbeta library. In TCRdb, the PCR reads were re-called with MiXCR into one record per CDR3 protein. This sample has 450,000 to 600,000 distinct CDR3 sequences, with less than 35% found just once. The source material was PBMCs from the stem cell graft donor, sampled from the stem cell graft. The origin of the receptors is a human donor who donated a stem cell graft to a child with aplastic anemia.

This clonotype was picked up a small number of times. This chain joins TRBV5-1 and TRBJ2-3; D ambiguous. Trimming took 4 bases from V and 4 from J, leaving 16 bases between them. The CDR3 contains 15 residues. CDR1 is SGHRS, CDR2 YFSETQ, per germline. The CDR3 DNA sequence: TGCGCCAGCAGCCCCACCGTAGCTGGGGCAGATACGCAGTATTTT. Translating gives CASSPTVAGADTQYF.

This clonotype showed up just a few times. The V gene is TRBV27, the J gene TRBJ2-3; 12 bases line up with TRBD2. The CDR3 length is 16 residues. Germline loops: CDR1 MNHEY, CDR2 SMNVEV (reference sequence). Germline trimming cut 5 bases from V and 4 bases from J; bases unmatched to any gene: 7. The CDR3 nucleotides read TGTGCCAGCAGTGTGACTAGCGGGAGTGGAGCAGATACGCAGTATTTT. It yields the protein CASSVTSGSGADTQYF.

This clonotype was seen a handful of times. The chain links TRBV9 to TRBJ2-5, with 8 bases fitting TRBD2. The V gene's germline CDR1 is SGDLS and CDR2 YYNGEE. This CDR3 is 15 amino acids long. Trimming removed 5 bases from V and 1 base from J; junction bases left unmatched: 7. CDR3 DNA: TGTGCCAGCAGTCAGGTAGCGGGAAGCCAAGAGACCCAGTACTTC. Translation: CASSQVAGSQETQYF.

The rearrangement joins TRBV20-1 to TRBJ1-2, with TRBD1 matching 8 bases. The germline V gene has CDR1 DFQATT and CDR2 SNEGSKA (reference sequence). This CDR3 is built from 15 residues. Losses at the gene ends were 6 bases for V and 1 base for J; bases not matched to a gene: 10. This chain's CDR3 is CSAKPWTGINYGYTF. The CDR3, as DNA: TGCAGTGCCAAACCCTGGACAGGGATTAACTATGGCTACACCTTC.

The chain is built from TRBV25-1 and TRBJ2-3, with unresolved D. There are 13 residues in the CDR3. V lost 7 bases and J lost 2, with 10 bases in between. CDR1 is MGHDK and CDR2 is SYGVNS in the germline V gene. CDR3 bases: TGTGCCAGCAACTCCCGATACACAGATACGCAGTATTTT. Translated: CASNSRYTDTQYF.

This chain uses TRBV6-2 or TRBV6-3 with TRBJ1-1; D is unclear. Germline V gene lookup returns CDR1 MNHEY and CDR2 SVGEGT. V shed 2 bases and J shed 6 bases, with 7 bases lying between them. The CDR3 length is 12 residues. As DNA, the CDR3 is TGTGCCAGCAGTTACAATGTCGCTGAAGCTTTCTTT. It yields the protein CASSYNVAEAFF.

This chain connects TRBV12-3 or TRBV12-4 to TRBJ2-5, with D perhaps TRBD2 (6 bases). With 8 bases removed from V and 5 bases from J, the gap between germline ends came to 9 bases. This CDR3 is built from 11 residues. The CDR3 loop reads CASREFETQYF. Here the CDR3 DNA reads TGTGCCAGCCGGGAGTTCGAGACCCAGTACTTC.

V is TRBV7-2 and J is TRBJ2-7; 11 bases align to TRBD2. The CDR3 totals 15 residues. The V and J ends lost 5 bases and 2 bases, in that order; junction bases with no gene match: 5. Germline V gene data show CDR1 as SGHTA and CDR2 as FQGNSA. CDR3 in amino acids: CASSPGLAEAYEQYF. The CDR3 region has the DNA TGTGCCAGCAGCCCGGGACTAGCGGAAGCCTACGAGCAGTACTTC.

This clonotype appeared many times. V usage is TRBV18 and J usage is TRBJ2-5, with D unclear. Germline loops: CDR1 KGHSH, CDR2 LQKENI. The V and J ends lost 3 bases and 1 base respectively, with 6 bases between them. The CDR3 sequence is 13 residues long. The CDR3 DNA is TGTGCCAGCTCACCGAACAGCCAAGAGACCCAGTACTTC. It is translated as CASSPNSQETQYF.

CDR3 region: CASSLPGQSFNEQFF. CDR3 sequence (DNA): TGTGCCAGCTCACTACCGGGACAGTCTTTCAATGAGCAGTTCTTC. The chain couples TRBV18 to TRBJ2-1, with 7 bases identical to TRBD1. Germline V gives CDR1 KGHSH, CDR2 LQKENI. The V segment lost 4 bases and the J segment 6 bases; nucleotides outside the gene matches: 9. This CDR3 region has 15 residues.

This clonotype occurred a few times. The chain uses TRBV7-2 and TRBJ1-1; D gene uncertain. CDR1 is SGHTA, CDR2 FQGNSA, per germline. Trimming took 6 bases from V and 4 from J, leaving 9 bases between them. The CDR3 has 12 residues. CDR3 DNA sequence: TGTGCCAGCAGTTTAAGGGTCACTGAAGCTTTCTTT. This codes for CASSLRVTEAFF.

This sequence joins TRBV19 and TRBJ1-6; weak D call: TRBD1 (5 bases). The CDR3 has 15 amino acids. Germline CDR1 LNHDA, CDR2 SQIVND (reference sequence). V dropped 7 bases and J dropped 5 bases, with 15 bases sitting between them. CDR3 amino acids: CASNLPGLDNSPLHF. DNA of the CDR3: TGTGCCAGTAATCTACCGGGACTGGATAATTCACCCCTCCACTTT.